Shown below are 9 T cell receptor beta chains from a single sample sequenced in a study of blood T cell repertoires in COVID-19. Libraries were prepared by immunoSEQ multiplex PCR; TCRdb keeps only in-frame clonotypes and omits some of them. The data show more than 150,000 clones, around 80% seen once. The specimen sequenced was peripheral blood. These receptor sequences come from a woman older than 75 with active or convalescent COVID-19.

The chain recombines TRBV9 with TRBJ1-6; a weak D match, TRBD1 (6 bases). The V gene's germline CDR1 is SGDLS and CDR2 YYNGEE. The CDR3 is 14 residues long. Trimming took off 2 bases at V and 9 bases at J, with 12 bases between the two ends. This CDR3 reads CASSVKGELSPLHF. The CDR3 DNA sequence: TGTGCCAGCAGCGTCAAGGGGGAGCTTTCACCCCTCCACTTT. The variable domain in full, with the rest retrieved from reference TRBV9 and TRBJ1-6, is DSGVTQTPKHLITATGQRVTLRCSPRSGDLSVYWYQQSLDQGLQFLIQYYNGEERAKGNILERFSAQQFPDLHSELNLSSLELGDSALYFCASSVKGELSPLHFGNGTRLTVT.

The chain is built from TRBV24-1 and TRBJ1-6; no firm D call. V lost 9 bases and J lost 9, with 17 bases in between. The CDR3 is 14 residues long. Germline loops: CDR1 KGHDR, CDR2 SFDVKD. The chain's CDR3 is CATQDGYTGSPLHF. The CDR3 nucleotides read TGTGCCACCCAAGACGGATACACGGGTTCACCCCTCCACTTT.

The chain is built from TRBV6-1 and TRBJ1-1; 8 bases agree with TRBD1. Germline-derived CDR1 and CDR2 are MNHNS and SASEGT. The CDR3 extends over 16 amino acids. J gave up 4 bases and V 4 bases, and 11 bases lay outside the gene matches. The CDR3 DNA follows: TGTGCCAGCAGTGGAGGGGCAGGGGGCTGGGGCACTGAAGCTTTCTTT. This translates into CASSGGAGGWGTEAFF.

This clone was seen more than once but under ten times. CDR3 sequence: CASSYSSRYTGELFF. The CDR3 DNA reads TGTGCCAGCAGTTACTCGTCCAGGTACACCGGGGAGCTGTTTTTT. This chain connects TRBV6-5 to TRBJ2-2; D gene unclear. CDR1 MNHEY and CDR2 SVGAGI come from the germline V gene. V gave up 0 bases and J gave up 3 bases, with 8 bases separating them. The CDR3 has 15 amino acids.

The chain joins TRBV7-2 to TRBJ1-3; D possibly corresponds to TRBD1 (6 bases). The CDR3 is 14 residues long. Trimming shortened V by 8 bases and J by 4 bases, and 15 bases separated the two germline ends. Germline lookup yields CDR1 SGHTA and CDR2 FQGNSA. Here the CDR3 reads CASGQQGTGNTIYF. DNA for the CDR3: TGTGCCAGCGGTCAACAGGGAACAGGAAACACCATATATTTT.

With regard to this clone: The junction shows a germline mismatch at one end, possibly a read error. The chain carries TRBV7-7 and TRBJ1-4; maybe TRBD1 (6 bases). The CDR3 has 16 amino acids. CDR1 and CDR2 (germline): SSHAT, FNYEAQ (reference sequence). This CDR3 reads CASSLSDRLTNEKLFF. In DNA, the CDR3 is TGTGCTAGCAGCCTCTCTGACAGGTTAACTAATGAAAAACTGTTTTTT.

The CDR3 loop is CASSIQGGPNQPQHF. The CDR3 bases are TGTGCCAGTAGTATCCAGGGAGGACCCAATCAGCCCCAGCATTTT. This chain connects TRBV19 to TRBJ1-5, with D maybe TRBD1 (5 bases). Per germline, CDR1 LNHDA and CDR2 SQIVND (reference sequence). Trimming shortened V by 3 bases and J by 3 bases, and 12 bases separated the two germline ends. CDR3 length: 15 residues.

Concerning this clone: Additional DNA sequences in this sample encode the identical CDR3. The chain combines TRBV14 with TRBJ2-2; 10 nucleotides line up with TRBD2. Germline assignment: CDR1 SGHDN and CDR2 FVKESK. With 4 bases clipped from V and 8 bases from J, the junction kept 7 bases outside the gene matches. This CDR3 is built from 15 residues. CDR3 DNA: TGTGCCAGCAGCCCCGGGCTAGCGGGGGCGGGGGAGCTGTTTTTT. It encodes CASSPGLAGAGELFF.

CDR3 sequence: CASSLSGQGSAGELFF. CDR3 DNA: TGTGCCAGCAGTTTAAGTGGACAGGGCAGCGCCGGGGAGCTGTTTTTT. The chain recombines TRBV28 with TRBJ2-2; 8 nucleotides align to TRBD1. V shed 2 bases, J shed 6 bases, and the junction held 8 bases outside the gene matches. Germline CDR1 and CDR2: MDHEN and SYDVKM. This CDR3 region has 16 residues.